The 26 T cell receptor beta chains below were found in one sample sequenced in a study of T cells after yellow fever vaccination. Each CDR3 protein is one row after TCRdb ran MiXCR on the 5' RACE reads. This table holds under 600,000 distinct CDR3 sequences, 21% found once. Sequenced material: PBMCs, taken 21 days after the first yellow fever vaccination. These receptor sequences come from a man aged 18 to 29 who received the YFV17D yellow fever vaccine.

This clonotype was counted between two and nine times. The chain employs TRBV7-2 and TRBJ2-7, with 7 bases matching TRBD1. CDR1 is SGHTA and CDR2 is FQGNSA in the germline V gene. V was clipped by 3 bases and J by 2 bases; unmatched bases: 7. This CDR3 is built from 15 residues. CDR3 nucleotide sequence: TGTGCCAGCAGCTTCGACGACAGGGCACCCTACGAGCAGTACTTC. Amino acid sequence: CASSFDDRAPYEQYF.

The gene calls are TRBV4-1 and TRBJ2-1; 10 nucleotides agree with TRBD2. Germline assignment: CDR1 MGHRA and CDR2 YSYEKL. J lost 3 bases, V lost 0 bases, and 17 bases had no gene match. The CDR3 has 21 residues. The CDR3, as DNA: TGCGCCAGCAGCCAAGATCAAAGTGGTTTCGGGACTAGCGCGATCTACAATGAGCAGTTCTTC. This encodes CASSQDQSGFGTSAIYNEQFF.

The chain carries TRBV7-8 and TRBJ1-1; D possibly corresponds to TRBD1 (6 bases). The CDR3 sequence is 15 residues long. The V end lost 6 bases, the J end lost 1 base, and 15 bases lay between the germline ends. CDR1 and CDR2 from the germline V gene are SGHVS and FQNEAQ. CDR3 coding DNA: TGTGCCAGCAGTCAATACAGGGTTGGGAACACTGAAGCTTTCTTT. It translates to CASSQYRVGNTEAFF. The full variable domain, in which reference TRBV7-8 and TRBJ1-1 provide the parts outside the CDR3, is GAGVSQSPRYKVAKRGQDVALRCDPISGHVSLFWYQQALGQGPEFLTYFQNEAQLDKSGLPSDRFFAERPEGSVSTLKIQRTQQEDSAVYLCASSQYRVGNTEAFFGQGTRLTVV.

This clonotype was seen more than once but under ten times. The gene calls are TRBV9 and TRBJ1-6; D uncertain. V was shortened by 4 bases and J by 14 bases, with 16 bases between the two germline ends. Germline-derived CDR1 and CDR2 are SGDLS and YYNGEE. The CDR3 covers 13 residues. The chain's CDR3 is CASSPQLDVALHF. For the CDR3, the DNA is TGTGCCAGCAGCCCACAGTTGGACGTGGCCCTCCACTTT. Full variable domain (rest looked up from reference TRBV9 and TRBJ1-6): DSGVTQTPKHLITATGQRVTLRCSPRSGDLSVYWYQQSLDQGLQFLIQYYNGEERAKGNILERFSAQQFPDLHSELNLSSLELGDSALYFCASSPQLDVALHFGNGTRLTVT.

The rearrangement joins TRBV3-1 to TRBJ1-2; D is perhaps TRBD1 (5 bases). Germline V gene data show CDR1 as LGHDT and CDR2 as YNNKEL (reference sequence). The germline V and J ends were trimmed by 2 bases and 2 bases, with 9 bases remaining between them. The CDR3 has 14 amino acids. The CDR3: CASSQYRGNYGYTF. CDR3 nucleotides: TGTGCCAGCAGCCAATACCGGGGCAACTATGGCTACACCTTC.

V is TRBV5-1 and J is TRBJ2-5, with D unresolved. CDR1 is SGHRS, CDR2 YFSETQ, per germline. The V end was cut by 5 bases, the J end by 1 base, with 12 bases between. The CDR3 length is 14 residues. The CDR3 bases are TGCGCCAGCAGAATGACCCCCGTCCAAGAGACCCAGTACTTC. Its protein product is CASRMTPVQETQYF.

A remark on this clonotype: A much larger clone lies one base from this, so it may be a read error. CDR3 region: CASSLGVQGDTQNF. The CDR3 nucleotides read TGCGCCAGCAGCTTGGGTGTGCAAGGAGATACGCAGAATTTT. This sequence joins TRBV5-1 and TRBJ2-3; D remains unclear. Germline CDR1 SGHRS, CDR2 YFSETQ. This CDR3 has 14 amino acids. Combining the CDR3 with reference TRBV5-1 and TRBJ2-3 gives the whole variable domain KAGVTQTPRYLIKTRGQQVTLSCSPISGHRSVSWYQQTPGQGLQFLFEYFSETQRNKGNFPGRFSGRQFSNSRSEMNVSTLELGDSALYLCASSLGVQGDTQNFGPGTRLTVL.

The table lists this clonotype with a few counts. One base away lies a much larger clone, so this may be a sequencing read error. The chain combines TRBV12-3 or TRBV12-4 with TRBJ1-2; no reliable D call. Trimming removed 1 base from V and 2 bases from J, with 2 bases in between. The CDR3 extends over 12 amino acids. The CDR3 DNA is TGTGCCAGCAGTTTAGAGAACTATGGCTACACCTTC. Translating it yields CASSLENYGYTF.

CDR3 sequence reads: CASGFPASGTGLNEQYF. DNA of the CDR3: TGTGCTAGTGGTTTCCCCGCATCCGGGACAGGGCTGAACGAGCAGTACTTC. V and J are TRBV12-5 and TRBJ2-7, with TRBD1 matching over 9 bases. Germline-derived CDR1 and CDR2 are LGHNT and FRNRAP. V lost 3 bases to trimming and J lost 5 bases; unmatched junction nucleotides: 14. The CDR3 is 17 residues long.

The sample holds a few counts of this clonotype. The V call is TRBV6-2 or TRBV6-3, the J call TRBJ1-6; no definite D call. The CDR3 runs to 10 residues. The germline V gene has CDR1 MNHEY and CDR2 SVGEGT. Trimming took 9 bases from V and 11 from J, leaving 8 bases between them. The CDR3 region has the DNA TGTGCCAGTACTAACACACCCCTCCACTTT. This encodes CASTNTPLHF.

The CDR3 protein is CASRQRGASNEQFF. In nucleotides, the CDR3 is TGTGCCAGCAGGCAGCGGGGGGCCTCCAATGAGCAGTTCTTC. The gene calls are TRBV13 and TRBJ2-1, with TRBD2 matching over 9 bases. V gave up 6 bases and J gave up 6 bases; unmatched junction bases: 6. CDR1 and CDR2 from the germline V gene are PRHDT and FYEKMQ (reference sequence). The CDR3 contains 14 residues.

J is TRBJ2-5 and V is TRBV7-6; D unclear. The germline V gene has CDR1 SGHVS and CDR2 FNYEAQ. CDR3 size: 14 residues. V was clipped by 2 bases and J by 1 base, with 8 bases between them. CDR3 in DNA: TGTGCCAGCAGCTTAACGCCAGCCCAAGAGACCCAGTACTTC. It specifies CASSLTPAQETQYF.

The chain links TRBV7-9 to TRBJ2-3; 7 nucleotides match TRBD1. From germline, CDR1 is SEHNR and CDR2 FQNEAQ (reference sequence). The CDR3 length is 17 residues. The V and J ends lost 5 bases and 8 bases, in that order; junction bases with no gene match: 19. CDR3: CASSTTTGKILRGTQYF. The CDR3 DNA reads TGTGCCAGCAGCACAACGACAGGGAAAATTTTAAGGGGTACGCAGTATTTT.

In its sample, this clonotype was seen a few times. CDR3 sequence: CASSLPGPGANVLTF. The CDR3 coding sequence is TGCGCCAGCAGCTTGCCCGGGCCTGGGGCCAACGTCCTGACTTTC. The rearrangement links TRBV5-1 to TRBJ2-6; D remains ambiguous. This CDR3 has 15 residues. Germline assignment: CDR1 SGHRS and CDR2 YFSETQ. The V end lost 1 base, the J end lost 2 bases, and 7 bases lay between the germline ends.

The chain recombines TRBV12-3 or TRBV12-4 with TRBJ2-3; the D is unclear. V was shortened by 7 bases and J by 6 bases, with 8 bases between the two germline ends. CDR3 size: 11 residues. The chain's CDR3 is CASTLGDTQYF. In DNA, the CDR3 is TGTGCCAGCACCCTGGGGGATACGCAGTATTTT.

The chain has TRBV20-1 and TRBJ1-1; 9 bases are a match to TRBD1. Germline CDR1 is DFQATT and CDR2 is SNEGSKA (reference sequence). The length of the CDR3 is 14 residues. The V segment lost 5 bases and the J segment 6 bases; nucleotides outside the gene matches: 10. As DNA, the CDR3 is TGCAGTGCTTACGGGACAGGGTTCAGGGCTGAAGCTTTCTTT. Translation gives CSAYGTGFRAEAFF.

This rearrangement joins TRBV10-2 to TRBJ1-6; 7 bases fit TRBD1. The junction had 4 bases not matched to a gene; V was cut back by 4 bases and J by 7 bases. This CDR3 has 14 amino acids. Germline loops: CDR1 WSHSY, CDR2 SAAADI. The CDR3 sequence is CASSARGSNSPLHF. The CDR3 coding sequence is TGCGCCAGCAGTGCCAGGGGGTCCAATTCACCCCTCCACTTT.

V gene TRBV28 combines with J gene TRBJ2-6; D ambiguous. In germline, CDR1 is MDHEN, CDR2 SYDVKM. V lost 4 bases, J lost 2 bases, and 12 bases lay in between. The CDR3 consists of 16 residues. The CDR3 protein is CASSYPWATGANVLTF. CDR3 in DNA: TGTGCCAGCAGTTATCCCTGGGCGACTGGGGCCAACGTCCTGACTTTC.

The chain carries TRBV10-3 and TRBJ2-7; the D gene is possibly TRBD1 (6 bases). Germline V gives CDR1 ENHRY, CDR2 SYGVKD. With 2 bases removed from V and 4 bases from J, the gap between germline ends came to 18 bases. The CDR3 totals 16 residues. The CDR3 region is CAISEASRDTGYEQYV. CDR3 bases: TGTGCCATCAGTGAGGCCTCCCGGGACACAGGGTACGAGCAGTACGTC.

This clonotype came up a few times. The V gene is TRBV5-4, the J gene TRBJ2-1; D unclear. The V end lost 1 base, the J end lost 0 bases, and 5 bases lay between the germline ends. The CDR3 extends over 14 amino acids. The germline CDR1 and CDR2 sequences are SGHNT and YYREEE (reference sequence). CDR3 amino acids: CASSLPSSYNEQFF. CDR3 bases: TGTGCCAGCAGCTTGCCCAGCTCCTACAATGAGCAGTTCTTC.

The chain uses TRBV5-1 and TRBJ2-2; D gene ambiguous. Germline V gives CDR1 SGHRS, CDR2 YFSETQ. The CDR3 length is 13 residues. V lost 0 bases and J lost 6, with 6 bases in between. The DNA of the CDR3 is TGCGCCAGCAGCTTGGAGGGATCCGGGGAGCTGTTTTTT. It yields the protein CASSLEGSGELFF.

This clonotype appeared a few times. The V call is TRBV12-3 or TRBV12-4, the J call TRBJ1-1; 10 bases map to TRBD1. The ends lost 4 bases at V and 1 base at J; junction bases unmatched: 9. This CDR3 comprises 17 residues. The DNA for the CDR3 is TGTGCCAGCAGTTGGGGACAGGGGCTGAGAGGGAACACTGAAGCTTTCTTT. Residues: CASSWGQGLRGNTEAFF.

The rearrangement links TRBV20-1 to TRBJ2-7; D may be TRBD2 (5 bases). Germline V gives CDR1 DFQATT, CDR2 SNEGSKA (reference sequence). The CDR3 runs 11 residues. V dropped 3 bases and J dropped 5 bases, with 8 bases sitting between them. The CDR3 reads CSARREHEQYF. The CDR3 nucleotides read TGCAGTGCTAGGAGGGAGCACGAGCAGTACTTC.

This clonotype was observed a few times. This rearrangement joins TRBV2 to TRBJ1-2; possibly TRBD1 for D (5 bases). The CDR3 loop spans 14 amino acids. V gave up 6 bases and J gave up 0 bases, with 11 bases separating them. Germline CDR1 and CDR2: SNHLY and FYNNEI. The CDR3: CASRQTDSNYGYTF. CDR3 coding DNA: TGTGCCAGCAGGCAGACAGATTCTAACTATGGCTACACCTTC.

This clonotype was recorded many times. This chain joins TRBV10-3 and TRBJ1-5; D is undetermined. Germline V CDR1 and CDR2: ENHRY, SYGVKD. The CDR3 is made up of 12 amino acids. V dropped 6 bases and J dropped 3 bases, with 6 bases sitting between them. CDR3 protein: CAISGDNQPQHF. CDR3 coding DNA: TGTGCCATCAGCGGGGACAATCAGCCCCAGCATTTT.

This clonotype was seen many times. The chain joins TRBV18 to TRBJ2-3; 9 nucleotides agree with TRBD1. This CDR3 region has 16 residues. Germline V gene data show CDR1 as KGHSH and CDR2 as LQKENI. V gave up 5 bases and J gave up 0 bases; unmatched junction bases: 6. The CDR3 is CASSNRGPTSTDTQYF. The CDR3 nucleotides are TGTGCCAGCTCAAACAGGGGGCCGACTAGCACAGATACGCAGTATTTT.